This is a list of T cell receptor beta chains from one sample in a study of shared clonotypes between healthy human individuals. TCRdb's copy holds only in-frame clones and misses some; the assay was immunoSEQ multiplex PCR. The sample has roughly 760,000 clones; around 72% are singletons. Input material: memory CD4+ T cells sorted from blood. These receptors all stem from a woman in her 30s in good health. Both conserved end residues are part of each CDR3. Each record gives: D gene, V gene, clone size, J gene, CDR3 protein, CDR3 DNA. A D gene is named only where the DNA matches it firmly. Size tells how often a clone was seen (once, few, many) or the class of an expanded clone, and some rows leave it out.

>-|TRBV28|-|TRBJ1-3
CASSSRRGLRNTIYF
TGTGCCAGCAGTTCCCGAAGGGGGTTGCGAAACACCATATATTTT
>-|TRBV5-1|-|TRBJ1-1
CASSVGTTRNTEAFF
TGCGCCAGCAGCGTCGGGACAACCCGAAACACTGAAGCTTTCTTT
>-|TRBV11-2|-|TRBJ2-7
CASSLFSVNPYEQYF
TGTGCCAGCAGCTTATTTTCTGTAAACCCCTACGAGCAGTACTTC
>TRBD1|TRBV6-5|-|TRBJ2-7
CASSYDGDRSYEQYF
TGTGCCAGCAGTTACGACGGGGACAGGAGCTACGAGCAGTACTTC
>TRBD2|TRBV19|-|TRBJ2-7
CASSNLAGMFDEQYF
TGTGCCAGTAGTAACCTAGCGGGAATGTTCGACGAGCAGTACTTC
>TRBD2|TRBV5-1|many|TRBJ2-3
CASSPGLTSSVGTDTQYF
TGCGCCAGCAGCCCGGGACTAACAAGTTCGGTGGGCACAGATACGCAGTATTTT
>TRBD1|TRBV2|-|TRBJ1-2
CASRDTTGGYYGYTF
TGTGCCAGCAGGGATACAACAGGGGGCTACTATGGCTACACCTTC
>-|TRBV5-1|-|TRBJ2-3
CASQGSRRDTQYF
TGCGCCAGTCAGGGGTCCAGGAGGGATACGCAGTATTTT
>TRBD2|TRBV28|-|TRBJ2-5
CATGLAEETQYF
TGTGCCACCGGACTAGCGGAAGAGACCCAGTACTTC
>TRBD1|TRBV28|-|TRBJ1-2
CASSLGGQGAGYTF
TGTGCCAGCAGTTTAGGCGGGCAGGGGGCTGGCTACACCTTC
>TRBD1|TRBV27|-|TRBJ2-7
CASSRQGYEQYF
TGTGCCAGCAGTCGACAGGGCTACGAGCAGTACTTC
>TRBD1|TRBV19|-|TRBJ1-5
CASSIDWTGGQPQHF
TGTGCCAGTAGTATAGATTGGACAGGGGGTCAGCCCCAGCATTTT
>TRBD2|TRBV4-1|-|TRBJ2-7
CASSQGPLAGPGSSYEQYF
TGCGCCAGCAGCCAAGGTCCCCTAGCGGGACCCGGATCCTCCTACGAGCAGTACTTC
>-|TRBV28|-|TRBJ1-1
CASSLSRYNTEAFF
TGTGCCAGCAGTTTATCCAGATATAACACTGAAGCTTTCTTT